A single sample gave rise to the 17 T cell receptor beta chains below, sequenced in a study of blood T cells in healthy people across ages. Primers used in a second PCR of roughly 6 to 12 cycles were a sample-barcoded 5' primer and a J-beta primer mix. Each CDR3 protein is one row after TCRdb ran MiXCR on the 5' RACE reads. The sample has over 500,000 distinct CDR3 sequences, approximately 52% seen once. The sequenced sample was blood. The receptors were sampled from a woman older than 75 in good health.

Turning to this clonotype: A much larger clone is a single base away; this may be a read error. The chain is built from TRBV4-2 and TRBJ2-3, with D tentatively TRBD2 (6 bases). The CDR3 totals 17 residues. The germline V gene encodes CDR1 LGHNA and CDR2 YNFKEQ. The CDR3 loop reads CASSQGPGERLADTRYF. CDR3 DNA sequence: TGTGCCAGCAGCCAAGGCCCGGGGGAGAGGTTAGCAGATACGCGGTATTTT.

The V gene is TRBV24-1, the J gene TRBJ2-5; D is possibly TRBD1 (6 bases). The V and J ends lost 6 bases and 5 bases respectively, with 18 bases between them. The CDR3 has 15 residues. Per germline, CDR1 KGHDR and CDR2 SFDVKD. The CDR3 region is CATSLPGQGMETQYF. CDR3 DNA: TGTGCCACCAGTTTACCTGGCCAGGGGATGGAGACCCAGTACTTC.

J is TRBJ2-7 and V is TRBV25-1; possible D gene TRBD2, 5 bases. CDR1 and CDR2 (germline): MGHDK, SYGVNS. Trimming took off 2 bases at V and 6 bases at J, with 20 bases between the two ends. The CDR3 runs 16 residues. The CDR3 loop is CASSEPAAGEIGEQYF. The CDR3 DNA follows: TGTGCCAGCAGTGAACCAGCCGCCGGGGAGATAGGCGAGCAGTACTTC.

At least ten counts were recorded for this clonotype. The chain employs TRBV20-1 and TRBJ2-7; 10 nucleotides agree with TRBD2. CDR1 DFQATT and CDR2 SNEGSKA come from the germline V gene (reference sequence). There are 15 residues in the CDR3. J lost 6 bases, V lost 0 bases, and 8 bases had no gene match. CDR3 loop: CSARDRVAGGPEQYF. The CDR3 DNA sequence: TGCAGTGCTAGAGATCGGGTAGCGGGAGGTCCCGAGCAGTACTTC.

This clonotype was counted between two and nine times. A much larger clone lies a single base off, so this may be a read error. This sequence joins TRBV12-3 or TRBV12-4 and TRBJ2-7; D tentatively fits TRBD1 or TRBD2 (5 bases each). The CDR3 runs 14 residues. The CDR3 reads CAGSPPEGFNEQYF. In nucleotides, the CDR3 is TGTGCCGGCAGCCCCCCAGAGGGGTTCAACGAGCAGTACTTC.

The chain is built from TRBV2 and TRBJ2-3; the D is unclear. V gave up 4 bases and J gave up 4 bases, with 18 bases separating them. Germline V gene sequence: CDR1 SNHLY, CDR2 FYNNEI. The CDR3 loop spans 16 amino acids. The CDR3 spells CASSARDLIYSDTQYF. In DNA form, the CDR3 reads TGTGCCAGCAGTGCTAGAGATCTCATCTACTCAGATACGCAGTATTTT. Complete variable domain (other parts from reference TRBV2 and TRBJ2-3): EPEVTQTPSHQVTQMGQEVILRCVPISNHLYFYWYRQILGQKVEFLVSFYNNEISEKSEIFDDQFSVERPDGSNFTLKIRSTKLEDSAMYFCASSARDLIYSDTQYFGPGTRLTVL.

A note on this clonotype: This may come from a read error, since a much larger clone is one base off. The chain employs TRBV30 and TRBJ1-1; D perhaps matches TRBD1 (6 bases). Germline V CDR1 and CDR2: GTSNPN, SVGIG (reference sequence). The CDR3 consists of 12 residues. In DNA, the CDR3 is TGTGCCGGGAGTGGGGGGACAACTGAAGCTTTCTTT. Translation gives CAGSGGTTEAFF. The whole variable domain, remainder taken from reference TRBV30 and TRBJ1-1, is SQTIHQWPATLVQPVGSPLSLECTVEGTSNPNLYWYRQAAGRGLQLLFYSVGIGQISSEVPQNLSASRPQDRQFILSSKKLLLSDSGFYLCAGSGGTTEAFFGQGTRLTVV.

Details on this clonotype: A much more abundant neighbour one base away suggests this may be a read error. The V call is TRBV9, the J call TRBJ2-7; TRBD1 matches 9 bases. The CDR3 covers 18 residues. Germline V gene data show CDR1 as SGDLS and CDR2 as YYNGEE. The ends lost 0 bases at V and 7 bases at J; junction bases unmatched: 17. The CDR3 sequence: CASSVEVGGTGHYNEQYF. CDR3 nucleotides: TGTGCCAGCAGCGTAGAGGTTGGGGGGACAGGGCATTACAATGAGCAGTACTTC.

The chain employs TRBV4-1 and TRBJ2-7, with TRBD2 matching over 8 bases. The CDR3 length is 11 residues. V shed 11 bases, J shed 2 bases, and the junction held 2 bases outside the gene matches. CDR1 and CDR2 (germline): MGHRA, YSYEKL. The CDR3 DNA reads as TGCGCCGCCGGGGGGGCCTACGAGCAGTACTTC. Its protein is CAAGGAYEQYF.

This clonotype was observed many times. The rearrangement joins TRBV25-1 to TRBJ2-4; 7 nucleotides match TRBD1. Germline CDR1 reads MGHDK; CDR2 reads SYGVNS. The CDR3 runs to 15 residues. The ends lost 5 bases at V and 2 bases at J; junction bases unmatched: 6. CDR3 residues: CASSRDRVPKNIQYF. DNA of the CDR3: TGTGCCAGCAGTAGAGACAGGGTTCCCAAAAACATTCAGTACTTC.

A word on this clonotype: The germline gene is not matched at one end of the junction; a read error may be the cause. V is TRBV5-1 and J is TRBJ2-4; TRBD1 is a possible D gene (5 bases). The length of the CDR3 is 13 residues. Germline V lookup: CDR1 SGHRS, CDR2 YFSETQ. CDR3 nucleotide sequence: TGCGCTAGCAGCTTGGGGCAGCCCTACGAGCGGTACTTC. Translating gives CASSLGQPYERYF.

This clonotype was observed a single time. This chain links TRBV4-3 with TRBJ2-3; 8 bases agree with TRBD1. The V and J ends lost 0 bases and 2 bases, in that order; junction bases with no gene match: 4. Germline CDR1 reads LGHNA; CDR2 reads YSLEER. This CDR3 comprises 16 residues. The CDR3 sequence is CASSQETGATTDTQYF. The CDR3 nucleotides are TGCGCCAGCAGCCAAGAGACAGGGGCCACCACAGATACGCAGTATTTT.

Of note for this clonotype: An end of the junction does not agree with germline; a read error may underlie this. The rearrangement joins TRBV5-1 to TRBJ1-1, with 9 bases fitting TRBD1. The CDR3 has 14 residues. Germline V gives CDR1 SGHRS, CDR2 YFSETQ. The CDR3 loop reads CTSTQQGAWSEAFF. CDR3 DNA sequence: TGCACCAGCACCCAACAGGGGGCTTGGTCTGAAGCTTTCTTT.

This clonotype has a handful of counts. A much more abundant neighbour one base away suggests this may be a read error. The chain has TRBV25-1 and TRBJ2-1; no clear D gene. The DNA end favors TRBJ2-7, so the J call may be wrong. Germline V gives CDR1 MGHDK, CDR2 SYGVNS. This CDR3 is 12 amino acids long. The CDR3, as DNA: TGTGCCAGCAGTGCAGCCTACAATGAGCAGTACTTC. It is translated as CASSAAYNEQYF.

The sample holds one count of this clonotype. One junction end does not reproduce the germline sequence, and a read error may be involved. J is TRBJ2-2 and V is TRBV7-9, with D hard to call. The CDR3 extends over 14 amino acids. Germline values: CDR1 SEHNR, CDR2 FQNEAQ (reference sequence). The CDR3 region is CASSFGIYTGELFF. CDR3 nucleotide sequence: TGCGCCAGCAGCTTCGGCATTTACACCGGGGAGCTGTTTTTT.

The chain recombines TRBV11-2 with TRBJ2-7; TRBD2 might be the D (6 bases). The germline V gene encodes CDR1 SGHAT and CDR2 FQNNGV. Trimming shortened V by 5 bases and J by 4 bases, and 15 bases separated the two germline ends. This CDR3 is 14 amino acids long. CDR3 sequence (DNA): TGTGCCAGCAGCACGACTAGGGGCGGATACGAGCAGTACTTC. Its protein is CASSTTRGGYEQYF.

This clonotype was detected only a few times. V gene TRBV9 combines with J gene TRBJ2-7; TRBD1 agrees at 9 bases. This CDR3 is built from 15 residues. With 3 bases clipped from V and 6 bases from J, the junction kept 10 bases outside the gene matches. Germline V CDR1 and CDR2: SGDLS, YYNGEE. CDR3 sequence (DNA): TGTGCCAGCAGCGCACAGCCGGGACAGGGCCGCGAGCAGTACTTC. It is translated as CASSAQPGQGREQYF.